Listed below are T cell receptor beta chains from one sample, sequenced in a study of blood T cell repertoires in COVID-19. TCRdb keeps only in-frame clones here, not all; method: immunoSEQ multiplex PCR. Here the sample spans fewer than 200,000 clones, roughly 78% being singletons. The sample comprised peripheral blood. These receptors originate from a man between 65 and 79 years old with active or convalescent COVID-19. Both conserved end residues are part of each CDR3. The D gene is left open where the match is weak. The listing skips clone size in some rows; elsewhere it reads once, few, many or a size class.

v_call: TRBV5-1; d_call: TRBD1; clone_size: NA; j_call: TRBJ1-1; cdr3_length: 14; cdr3_nt: TGCGCCAGCAGCCCAGACAGGGGGGACACTGAAGCTTTCTTT; cdr3_aa: CASSPDRGDTEAFF
v_call: TRBV12-3/TRBV12-4; d_call: NA; clone_size: NA; j_call: TRBJ1-1; cdr3_length: 13; cdr3_nt: TGTGCCAGCAGTTTGGCCCAGAACACTGAAGCTTTCTTT; cdr3_aa: CASSLAQNTEAFF
v_call: TRBV30; d_call: NA; clone_size: NA; j_call: TRBJ1-5; cdr3_length: 13; cdr3_nt: TGTGCCTGGAGTGATGGGGGAGGTCAGCCCCAGCATTTT; cdr3_aa: CAWSDGGGQPQHF
v_call: TRBV18; d_call: TRBD1; clone_size: NA; j_call: TRBJ1-1; cdr3_length: 15; cdr3_nt: TGTGCCAGCTCCCCAAGTCTGACAGGGGCCACTGAAGCTTTCTTT; cdr3_aa: CASSPSLTGATEAFF
v_call: TRBV7-2; d_call: TRBD1; clone_size: few; j_call: TRBJ2-3; cdr3_length: 13; cdr3_nt: TGTGCCAGCAGCAGGGACAGGGGAGATACGCAGTATTTT; cdr3_aa: CASSRDRGDTQYF
v_call: TRBV28; d_call: NA; clone_size: NA; j_call: TRBJ1-4; cdr3_length: 17; cdr3_nt: TGTGCCAGCAGTTCGGATGGACAGCAAGCAACTAATGAAAAACTGTTTTTT; cdr3_aa: CASSSDGQQATNEKLFF
v_call: TRBV16; d_call: TRBD1; clone_size: NA; j_call: TRBJ1-2; cdr3_length: 16; cdr3_nt: TGTGCCAGCATCCTCACACCGAAGGGGGCAATTAGTGGCTACACCTTC; cdr3_aa: CASILTPKGAISGYTF
v_call: TRBV5-1; d_call: NA; clone_size: NA; j_call: TRBJ1-4; cdr3_length: 18; cdr3_nt: TGCGCCAGCAGCTTGGCCACGGCGGGGCCCTTGGGAGAGGGAAAACTGTTTTTT; cdr3_aa: CASSLATAGPLGEGKLFF
v_call: TRBV6-1; d_call: TRBD1; clone_size: NA; j_call: TRBJ1-2; cdr3_length: 13; cdr3_nt: TGTGCCAGCAGTGAAGGGACAGGGGGTGGCTACACCTTC; cdr3_aa: CASSEGTGGGYTF
v_call: TRBV30; d_call: TRBD2; clone_size: NA; j_call: TRBJ2-3; cdr3_length: 14; cdr3_nt: TGTGCCTGGAGTGATGCGGGGGGCACAGATACGCAGTATTTT; cdr3_aa: CAWSDAGGTDTQYF
v_call: TRBV12-3/TRBV12-4; d_call: NA; clone_size: NA; j_call: TRBJ2-2; cdr3_length: 13; cdr3_nt: TGTGCCAGCAGACTCATTTACACCGGGGAGCTGTTTTTT; cdr3_aa: CASRLIYTGELFF
v_call: TRBV9; d_call: NA; clone_size: NA; j_call: TRBJ2-1; cdr3_length: 14; cdr3_nt: TGTGCCAGCAGCGTATCAATAGCGGAAAATGAGCAGTTCTTC; cdr3_aa: CASSVSIAENEQFF
v_call: TRBV12-3/TRBV12-4; d_call: NA; clone_size: once; j_call: TRBJ1-3; cdr3_length: 12; cdr3_nt: TGTGCCAGCAGTCGACGGACTGCCCTCATATATTTT; cdr3_aa: CASSRRTALIYF
v_call: TRBV6-5; d_call: NA; clone_size: NA; j_call: TRBJ1-2; cdr3_length: 14; cdr3_nt: TGTGCCAGCAAGAGTCCAGCGATAGGTTATGGCTACACCTTC; cdr3_aa: CASKSPAIGYGYTF
v_call: TRBV10-3; d_call: NA; clone_size: NA; j_call: TRBJ2-7; cdr3_length: 15; cdr3_nt: TGTGCCATCAGTGAAAGGGGGGGGAGCTCCTACGAGCAGTACTTC; cdr3_aa: CAISERGGSSYEQYF
v_call: TRBV5-1; d_call: TRBD1; clone_size: NA; j_call: TRBJ2-4; cdr3_length: 16; cdr3_nt: TGCGCCAGCAGCCATAGGTCGGACAGGGGTGGAAACATTCAGTACTTC; cdr3_aa: CASSHRSDRGGNIQYF
v_call: TRBV5-3; d_call: TRBD2; clone_size: NA; j_call: TRBJ2-1; cdr3_length: 16; cdr3_nt: TGTGCCAGAAGCCTAGAGTACGCTAGCGGGGTAGAGGTGGAGTTCTTC; cdr3_aa: CARSLEYASGVEVEFF
v_call: TRBV12-3/TRBV12-4; d_call: NA; clone_size: once; j_call: TRBJ1-2; cdr3_length: 13; cdr3_nt: TGTGCCAGCAGTTTCACGGGGTCGGGCGGCTACACCTTC; cdr3_aa: CASSFTGSGGYTF
v_call: TRBV6-6; d_call: NA; clone_size: NA; j_call: TRBJ2-7; cdr3_length: 16; cdr3_nt: TGTGCCAGCACCGCCGGAGCTAGCGCAGGATCCTACGAGCAGTACTTC; cdr3_aa: CASTAGASAGSYEQYF
v_call: TRBV7-2; d_call: TRBD2; clone_size: NA; j_call: TRBJ2-5; cdr3_length: 15; cdr3_nt: TGTGCCAGCAGCTTGGGGGGAGCGGGGGGAGAGACCCAGTACTTC; cdr3_aa: CASSLGGAGGETQYF
v_call: TRBV7-2; d_call: TRBD1; clone_size: NA; j_call: TRBJ1-2; cdr3_length: 13; cdr3_nt: TGTGCCAGCAGCGCCCAGGGGGCTCATGGCTACACCTTC; cdr3_aa: CASSAQGAHGYTF
v_call: TRBV19; d_call: TRBD2; clone_size: NA; j_call: TRBJ2-1; cdr3_length: 15; cdr3_nt: TGTGCCAGTAGTCCGACTAGCGGGGGATACAATGAGCAGTTCTTC; cdr3_aa: CASSPTSGGYNEQFF
v_call: TRBV30; d_call: NA; clone_size: many; j_call: TRBJ2-2; cdr3_length: 12; cdr3_nt: TGTTTGCCACAGGGTGAAACCGGGGAGCTGTTTTTT; cdr3_aa: CLPQGETGELFF
v_call: TRBV6-1; d_call: NA; clone_size: few; j_call: TRBJ1-5; cdr3_length: 15; cdr3_nt: TGTGCCAGCAGTGAGGGGACTGATAGTAATCAGCCCCAGCATTTT; cdr3_aa: CASSEGTDSNQPQHF